A single sample gave rise to the 17 T cell receptor beta chains below, sequenced in a study of lymphopenia after photon versus proton radiotherapy. Method: immunoSEQ multiplex PCR; TCRdb's copy keeps in-frame clones and lacks some. The table lists around 26,000 clones, roughly four fifths of them singletons. This material consisted of peripheral blood, taken from a patient treated with proton-based radiotherapy. Receptors originate from a woman between 65 and 79 years old with pancreatic cancer.

The genes are TRBV7-2 and TRBJ2-7, with 8 bases that match TRBD1. Germline V CDR1 and CDR2: SGHTA, FQGNSA. V was pared by 4 bases and J by 2 bases, with 1 base of the junction left unmatched. The CDR3 has 13 residues. CDR3 sequence reads: CASSSQGAYEQYF. The CDR3, as DNA: TGTGCCAGCAGCTCACAGGGGGCCTACGAGCAGTACTTC.

This chain links TRBV28 with TRBJ2-5, with D possibly being TRBD2 (5 bases). The germline CDR1 and CDR2 sequences are MDHEN and SYDVKM. The CDR3 has 14 amino acids. Trimming removed 10 bases at V and 2 bases at J, with 17 bases between. Written as DNA, the CDR3 is TGTGCCACCCGAGGGCTAGGTCTACAAGAGACCCAGTACTTC. Residues: CATRGLGLQETQYF.

The chain has TRBV29-1 and TRBJ1-1, with D unresolved. CDR3 length equals 12 residues. CDR1 SQVTM and CDR2 ANQGSEA come from the germline V gene. Trimming took 7 bases from V and 3 from J, leaving 12 bases between them. This chain's CDR3 is CSAREVYTEAFF. As DNA, the CDR3 is TGCAGCGCCCGTGAAGTATACACTGAAGCTTTCTTT. The full variable domain, its missing parts supplied by reference TRBV29-1 and TRBJ1-1, is SAVISQKPSRDICQRGTSLTIQCQVDSQVTMMFWYRQQPGQSLTLIATANQGSEATYESGFVIDKFPISRPNLTFSTLTVSNMSPEDSSIYLCSAREVYTEAFFGQGTRLTVV.

DNA for the CDR3: TGTGCCTGGAACCCGACAGGGGGGAATCAGCCCCAGCATTTT. Amino acid sequence: CAWNPTGGNQPQHF. This chain links TRBV30 with TRBJ1-5, with 9 bases lining up with TRBD1. Trimming cost V 4 bases and J 4 bases; bases outside gene matches: 5. Looked up from germline, CDR1 is GTSNPN and CDR2 is SVGIG (reference sequence). CDR3 length equals 14 residues.

The chain combines TRBV7-9 with TRBJ2-7, with a possible D match to TRBD1 (6 bases). The CDR3 spans 14 residues. Per the germline V gene, CDR1 is SEHNR and CDR2 is FQNEAQ (reference sequence). With 5 bases removed from V and 7 bases from J, the gap between germline ends came to 18 bases. The CDR3 region is CASSHQTGLGEQYF. In DNA, the CDR3 is TGTGCCAGCAGCCATCAAACAGGGTTGGGGGAGCAGTACTTC. The full variable domain, with the rest looked up from reference TRBV7-9 and TRBJ2-7, is DTGVSQNPRHKITKRGQNVTFRCDPISEHNRLYWYRQTLGQGPEFLTYFQNEAQLEKSRLLSDRFSAERPKGSFSTLEIQRTEQGDSAMYLCASSHQTGLGEQYFGPGTRLTVT.

The chain joins TRBV25-1 to TRBJ1-1, with unresolved D. V was pared by 8 bases and J by 0 bases, with 7 bases between. Germline CDR1 reads MGHDK; CDR2 reads SYGVNS. The CDR3 spans 12 residues. The DNA for the CDR3 is TGTGCCAGCGCCCTTTTGAACACTGAAGCTTTCTTT. Encoded protein: CASALLNTEAFF.

This chain joins TRBV6-5 and TRBJ2-7; TRBD1 matches at 7 bases. J lost 4 bases, V lost 5 bases, and 2 bases had no gene match. Germline V gene data show CDR1 as MNHEY and CDR2 as SVGAGI. The CDR3 is 12 residues long. Here the CDR3 reads CASSRQGYEQYF. DNA for the CDR3: TGTGCCAGCAGTCGACAGGGATACGAGCAGTACTTC.

Written as DNA, the CDR3 is TGTGCCAGCAGTGAATCCGGGGACACCATATATTTT. Translating it yields CASSESGDTIYF. V gene TRBV6-1 combines with J gene TRBJ1-3, with unresolved D. This CDR3 is 12 amino acids long. V was pared by 2 bases and J by 8 bases, with 7 bases between. Germline assignment: CDR1 MNHNS and CDR2 SASEGT.

This chain links TRBV5-1 with TRBJ1-3, with D tentatively TRBD1 (6 bases). Germline V lookup: CDR1 SGHRS, CDR2 YFSETQ. Trimming took 0 bases from V and 1 from J, leaving 8 bases between them. The length of the CDR3 is 15 residues. The CDR3 DNA is TGCGCCAGCAGCTTGGCCAGGGGATCTGGAAACACCATATATTTT. It translates to CASSLARGSGNTIYF.

The chain employs TRBV27 and TRBJ2-5; no reliable D call. The germline V gene has CDR1 MNHEY and CDR2 SMNVEV (reference sequence). The CDR3 has 15 residues. The V end lost 3 bases, the J end lost 0 bases, and 11 bases lay between the germline ends. The CDR3 here is CASSFVRLYQETQYF. In nucleotides, the CDR3 is TGTGCCAGCAGTTTTGTGAGATTATACCAAGAGACCCAGTACTTC.

The gene calls are TRBV5-8 and TRBJ1-2; 9 bases are a match to TRBD1. The J segment lost 5 bases and the V segment lost 3 bases, leaving 5 bases of the junction unmatched. The CDR3 extends over 14 amino acids. Germline V gene lookup returns CDR1 SGHTS and CDR2 YDEGEE. DNA for the CDR3: TGTGCCAGCAGCTCCCAGACAGGGGGGTATGGCTACACCTTC. It translates to CASSSQTGGYGYTF.

The chain has TRBV28 and TRBJ2-3, with 9 bases matching TRBD2. The CDR3 has 15 residues. Germline CDR1 MDHEN, CDR2 SYDVKM. V shed 6 bases, J shed 4 bases, and the junction held 8 bases outside the gene matches. DNA for the CDR3: TGTGCCAGCAGGCGGGCGGGAGGGGGGTCAGATACGCAGTATTTT. This codes for CASRRAGGGSDTQYF.

This clone appeared a single time. The CDR3 nucleotides are TGTGCCAGCAGTTGGACAGGGGGCGCGTATGAAAAACTGTTTTTT. Protein: CASSWTGGAYEKLFF. The chain is built from TRBV28 and TRBJ1-4, with 11 bases fitting TRBD1. V lost 4 bases, J lost 6 bases, and 4 bases stayed unmatched. This CDR3 contains 15 residues. The V gene's germline CDR1 is MDHEN and CDR2 SYDVKM.

The rearrangement joins TRBV5-4 to TRBJ2-7, with 7 bases aligning to TRBD2. The junction had 3 bases not matched to a gene; V was cut back by 3 bases and J by 0 bases. CDR1 is SGHNT, CDR2 YYREEE, per germline (reference sequence). The CDR3 is made up of 14 amino acids. The CDR3 sequence is CASSSSGGSYEQYF. CDR3 bases: TGTGCCAGCAGCTCCTCGGGAGGCTCCTACGAGCAGTACTTC.

The CDR3: CASSGWTSGRRITGELFF. The DNA for the CDR3 is TGTGCCAGCAGTGGGTGGACTAGCGGGAGGAGAATCACCGGGGAGCTGTTTTTT. The chain employs TRBV2 and TRBJ2-2, with 14 bases lining up with TRBD2. Germline CDR1 SNHLY, CDR2 FYNNEI. This CDR3 spans 18 amino acids. The junction had 8 bases not matched to a gene; V was cut back by 4 bases and J by 4 bases.

The chain carries TRBV11-3 and TRBJ1-2; 7 bases are a match to TRBD1. In germline, CDR1 is SGHNT, CDR2 YENEEA. V dropped 5 bases and J dropped 4; count of bases not matched to a gene: 4. The CDR3 length is 13 residues. The CDR3 nucleotides read TGTGCCAGCAGCACAGGGGTGGGCTATGGCTACACCTTC. Translation gives CASSTGVGYGYTF.

This sequence joins TRBV7-9 and TRBJ2-1; perhaps TRBD2 as D (5 bases). The CDR3 loop spans 14 amino acids. V was cut by 1 base and J by 5 bases, with 9 bases left in between. The V gene's germline CDR1 is SEHNR and CDR2 FQNEAQ (reference sequence). The CDR3 DNA reads TGTGCCAGCAGCTTAGGAGGGAGCCACAATGAGCAGTTCTTC. This sequence encodes CASSLGGSHNEQFF.